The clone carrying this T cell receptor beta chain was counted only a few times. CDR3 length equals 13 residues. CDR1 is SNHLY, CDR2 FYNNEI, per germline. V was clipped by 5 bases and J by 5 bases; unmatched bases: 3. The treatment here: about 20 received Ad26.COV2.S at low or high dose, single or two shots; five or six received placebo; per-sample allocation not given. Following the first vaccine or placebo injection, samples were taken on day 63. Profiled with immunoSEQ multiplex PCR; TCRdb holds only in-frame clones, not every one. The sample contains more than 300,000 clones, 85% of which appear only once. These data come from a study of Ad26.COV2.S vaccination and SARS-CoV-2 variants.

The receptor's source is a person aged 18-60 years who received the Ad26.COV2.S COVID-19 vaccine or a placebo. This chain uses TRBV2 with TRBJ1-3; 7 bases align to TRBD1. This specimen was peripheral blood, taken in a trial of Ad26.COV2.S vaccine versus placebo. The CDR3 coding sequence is TGTGCCAGCAGTACGGGACAGCGAAACACCATATATTTT. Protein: CASSTGQRNTIYF. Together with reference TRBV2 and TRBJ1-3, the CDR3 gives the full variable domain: EPEVTQTPSHQVTQMGQEVILRCVPISNHLYFYWYRQILGQKVEFLVSFYNNEISEKSEIFDDQFSVERPDGSNFTLKIRSTKLEDSAMYFCASSTGQRNTIYFGEGSWLTVV.